What follows are 24 T cell receptor beta chains derived from one specimen sequenced in a study of technical replicates of blood from a handful of donors. The data were produced by immunoSEQ multiplex PCR, yet TCRdb's version contains in-frame clones alone and is incomplete. In the table there are fewer than 85,000 clones, about 94% of which are singletons. The source material was T cells isolated from PBMCs. The receptors originated from a human donor in good health.

This clone showed up just once. This chain uses TRBV7-2 with TRBJ2-2; 8 nucleotides agree with TRBD2. V lost 5 bases, J lost 2 bases, and 10 bases stayed unmatched. CDR1 and CDR2 (germline): SGHTA, FQGNSA. This CDR3 spans 17 amino acids. CDR3 DNA sequence: TGTGCCAGCAGCGTCGCTTTGGTAGCGGGAAACACCGGGGAGCTGTTTTTT. Its translation is CASSVALVAGNTGELFF.

The chain couples TRBV5-1 to TRBJ1-1; the match to TRBD1 covers 7 bases. The length of the CDR3 is 14 residues. Per germline, CDR1 SGHRS and CDR2 YFSETQ. Trimming at V came to 4 bases and at J to 0 bases, leaving 3 bases not matched to a gene. CDR3 in amino acids: CASSPGQMNTEAFF. For the CDR3, the DNA is TGCGCCAGCAGCCCGGGACAGATGAACACTGAAGCTTTCTTT.

The genes are TRBV13 and TRBJ2-2; 9 nucleotides agree with TRBD1. J lost 1 base, V lost 5 bases, and 8 bases had no gene match. There are 17 residues in the CDR3. From germline, CDR1 is PRHDT and CDR2 FYEKMQ (reference sequence). The CDR3 reads CASSQTRTGENTGELFF. CDR3 in DNA: TGTGCCAGCAGCCAAACCCGGACAGGGGAGAACACCGGGGAGCTGTTTTTT. The full variable domain, with the rest looked up from reference TRBV13 and TRBJ2-2, is AAGVIQSPRHLIKEKRETATLKCYPIPRHDTVYWYQQGPGQDPQFLISFYEKMQSDKGSIPDRFSAQQFSDYHSELNMSSLELGDSALYFCASSQTRTGENTGELFFGEGSRLTVL.

In its sample, this clone was seen once. The rearrangement joins TRBV2 to TRBJ1-5, with TRBD1 matching 7 bases. Germline V lookup: CDR1 SNHLY, CDR2 FYNNEI. Losses at the gene ends were 7 bases for V and 1 base for J; bases not matched to a gene: 1. The CDR3 contains 13 residues. CDR3 sequence reads: CASKGQSNQPQHF. As DNA, the CDR3 is TGTGCCAGCAAGGGACAGAGCAATCAGCCCCAGCATTTT. The whole variable domain, remainder taken from reference TRBV2 and TRBJ1-5, is EPEVTQTPSHQVTQMGQEVILRCVPISNHLYFYWYRQILGQKVEFLVSFYNNEISEKSEIFDDQFSVERPDGSNFTLKIRSTKLEDSAMYFCASKGQSNQPQHFGDGTRLSIL.

The chain links TRBV27 to TRBJ2-3; possible D gene TRBD2, 6 bases. Germline CDR1 reads MNHEY; CDR2 reads SMNVEV (reference sequence). The CDR3 has 15 amino acids. V dropped 5 bases and J dropped 4 bases, with 16 bases sitting between them. The CDR3: CASSPGGGSSDTQYF. CDR3 nucleotides: TGTGCCAGCAGTCCCGGGGGTGGGAGCTCAGATACGCAGTATTTT.

The gene calls are TRBV4-1 and TRBJ2-2, with 8 bases matching TRBD1. The CDR3 runs 17 residues. CDR1 is MGHRA, CDR2 YSYEKL, per germline. The V and J ends lost 1 base and 7 bases, in that order; junction bases with no gene match: 11. CDR3 region: CASSQGTGGDFIGELFF. The CDR3 DNA sequence: TGCGCCAGCAGCCAAGGAACAGGGGGAGATTTTATCGGGGAGCTGTTTTTT.

The count of this clone is one. The gene calls are TRBV30 and TRBJ1-4; TRBD1 aligns across 8 bases. Germline lookup yields CDR1 GTSNPN and CDR2 SVGIG (reference sequence). The CDR3 runs to 15 residues. The V and J ends lost 2 bases and 8 bases, in that order; junction bases with no gene match: 10. The CDR3 DNA sequence: TGTGCCTGGAGTAAGACTGGACAGGGAGGGGAAAAACTGTTTTTT. This encodes CAWSKTGQGGEKLFF.

The chain couples TRBV7-9 to TRBJ2-7; 11 nucleotides line up with TRBD2. Germline CDR1 SEHNR, CDR2 FQNEAQ (reference sequence). This CDR3 contains 15 residues. With V trimmed by 5 bases and J by 6 bases, 9 bases remained unmatched. CDR3 residues: CASSPSGRNSGEQYF. CDR3 DNA: TGTGCCAGCAGCCCTAGCGGGAGGAACTCAGGCGAGCAGTACTTC.

The V call is TRBV6-1, the J call TRBJ1-5; the D gene is possibly TRBD1 (6 bases). V was pared by 1 base and J by 3 bases, with 13 bases between. Germline assignment: CDR1 MNHNS and CDR2 SASEGT. This CDR3 region has 16 residues. The CDR3 loop reads CASSEDRQGFNQPQHF. In nucleotides, the CDR3 is TGTGCCAGCAGTGAAGATCGGCAGGGGTTCAATCAGCCCCAGCATTTT.

The chain recombines TRBV5-4 with TRBJ1-3; D uncertain. Germline V gives CDR1 SGHNT, CDR2 YYREEE (reference sequence). With 4 bases removed from V and 0 bases from J, the gap between germline ends came to 11 bases. The CDR3 runs to 15 residues. This CDR3 reads CASSKDGGSGNTIYF. DNA of the CDR3: TGTGCCAGCAGCAAGGACGGAGGCTCTGGAAACACCATATATTTT.

On this clone: The germline gene is not matched at one end of the junction; a read error may be the cause. This chain connects TRBV7-7 to TRBJ2-3; 8 bases map to TRBD2. CDR1 is SSHAT and CDR2 is FNYEAQ in the germline V gene (reference sequence). The CDR3 runs to 16 residues. The CDR3 DNA reads TGTGCTAGCAGCAAGGGACTAGTAAGGGACACAGATACGCAGTATTTT. Encoded protein: CASSKGLVRDTDTQYF.

In this sample, this clone turned up once. This chain links TRBV7-9 with TRBJ1-2; 8 nucleotides align to TRBD1. The CDR3 length is 15 residues. Per the germline V gene, CDR1 is SEHNR and CDR2 is FQNEAQ (reference sequence). With V trimmed by 5 bases and J by 0 bases, 5 bases remained unmatched. CDR3: CASSVQGQANYGYTF. As DNA, the CDR3 is TGTGCCAGCAGCGTACAGGGACAGGCTAACTATGGCTACACCTTC.

V usage is TRBV23-1 and J usage is TRBJ2-7, with D maybe TRBD1 (6 bases). TRBV23-1 is noted as an ORF with a role that remains uncertain. The CDR3 is made up of 15 amino acids. V lost 5 bases and J lost 3, with 17 bases in between. CDR3 region: CASSVSRQGYYEQYF. The CDR3 coding sequence is TGCGCCAGCAGTGTGTCGCGGCAGGGGTACTACGAGCAGTACTTC.

The chain uses TRBV6-5 and TRBJ2-7, with D possibly matching TRBD2 (5 bases). The germline V and J ends were trimmed by 6 bases and 2 bases, with 14 bases remaining between them. Germline-derived CDR1 and CDR2 are MNHEY and SVGAGI. This CDR3 is 14 amino acids long. The DNA of the CDR3 is TGTGCCAGCAGAACGAGGGAGCTGGCCTACGAGCAGTACTTC. The encoded protein is CASRTRELAYEQYF.

The J gene is TRBJ2-1, the V gene TRBV27; 10 positions agree with TRBD1. The J segment lost 3 bases and the V segment lost 5 bases, leaving 10 bases of the junction unmatched. Germline V gene data show CDR1 as MNHEY and CDR2 as SMNVEV (reference sequence). This CDR3 is 17 amino acids long. The DNA of the CDR3 is TGTGCCAGCAGTGTGACAGGGGGCTCCCTCAACTACAATGAGCAGTTCTTC. Protein product: CASSVTGGSLNYNEQFF.

As DNA, the CDR3 is TGTGCCAGCAGCCAAGATAGGGGGCTAAACTATGGCTACACCTTC. The encoded protein is CASSQDRGLNYGYTF. The chain has TRBV4-2 and TRBJ1-2; 7 nucleotides align to TRBD1. With 0 bases clipped from V and 2 bases from J, the junction kept 3 bases outside the gene matches. From germline, CDR1 is LGHNA and CDR2 YNFKEQ. There are 15 residues in the CDR3.

J is TRBJ1-2 and V is TRBV29-1; possibly TRBD1 for D (6 bases). Germline lookup yields CDR1 SQVTM and CDR2 ANQGSEA. The CDR3 has 12 amino acids. V lost 7 bases and J lost 5, with 14 bases in between. For the CDR3, the DNA is TGCAGCGGGCGGGGAGGGGGGTATGGCTACACCTTC. Protein sequence: CSGRGGGYGYTF.

The genes are TRBV28 and TRBJ2-1; 8 bases align to TRBD2. CDR3 length equals 13 residues. V dropped 8 bases and J dropped 5; count of bases not matched to a gene: 5. Germline V lookup: CDR1 MDHEN, CDR2 SYDVKM. CDR3 in amino acids: CASGGRINNEQFF. CDR3 DNA sequence: TGTGCCAGCGGCGGGAGGATCAACAATGAGCAGTTCTTC.

The chain couples TRBV5-1 to TRBJ1-3, with TRBD1 identical over 12 bases. This CDR3 spans 14 amino acids. V shed 4 bases, J shed 8 bases, and the junction held 4 bases outside the gene matches. Germline-derived CDR1 and CDR2 are SGHRS and YFSETQ. CDR3: CASSEGQGAHTIYF. CDR3 coding DNA: TGCGCCAGCAGCGAGGGACAGGGGGCCCACACCATATATTTT.

The gene calls are TRBV7-3 and TRBJ1-5; no clear D. The V and J ends lost 5 bases and 6 bases respectively, with 8 bases between them. The CDR3 has 12 amino acids. CDR1 is SGHTA, CDR2 FQGTGA, per germline. The CDR3 bases are TGTGCCAGCAGCCCCCCCCTTCAGCCCCAGCATTTT. As protein: CASSPPLQPQHF. The whole variable domain, remainder taken from reference TRBV7-3 and TRBJ1-5, is GAGVSQTPSNKVTEKGKYVELRCDPISGHTALYWYRQSLGQGPEFLIYFQGTGAADDSGLPNDRFFAVRPEGSVSTLKIQRTERGDSAVYLCASSPPLQPQHFGDGTRLSIL.

This chain's CDR3 is CASSLGLTETQYF. CDR3 bases: TGTGCCAGCAGCTTAGGGCTTACAGAGACCCAGTACTTC. This rearrangement joins TRBV7-7 to TRBJ2-5; unclear D gene. CDR3 length: 13 amino acids. Deletions cut 1 base from V and 4 bases from J, with 7 bases between. CDR1 and CDR2 from the germline V gene are SSHAT and FNYEAQ (reference sequence). Complete variable domain (other parts from reference TRBV7-7 and TRBJ2-5): GAGVSQSPRYKVTKRGQDVTLRCDPISSHATLYWYQQALGQGPEFLTYFNYEAQPDKSGLPSDRFSAERPEGSISTLTIQRTEQRDSAMYRCASSLGLTETQYFGPGTRLLVL.

V and J are TRBV27 and TRBJ1-6; 8 bases match TRBD1. Germline CDR1 reads MNHEY; CDR2 reads SMNVEV (reference sequence). Trimming removed 7 bases from V and 8 bases from J; junction bases left unmatched: 10. The CDR3 has 15 residues. The CDR3 DNA reads as TGTGCCAGCAACAAACAGGGGGTGAGAGATTCACCCCTCCACTTT. It translates to CASNKQGVRDSPLHF.

The chain's CDR3 is CASSPSLAGGGEQYF. CDR3 in DNA: TGTGCCAGTAGTCCCTCTTTAGCGGGGGGCGGCGAGCAGTACTTC. The chain carries TRBV19 and TRBJ2-7; 10 positions agree with TRBD2. The J segment lost 6 bases and the V segment lost 5 bases, leaving 10 bases of the junction unmatched. Germline V gene lookup returns CDR1 LNHDA and CDR2 SQIVND (reference sequence). This CDR3 has 15 amino acids.

The rearrangement uses TRBV29-1 and TRBJ1-5, with D possibly TRBD1 on 6 matching bases. This CDR3 contains 14 residues. Trimming cost V 6 bases and J 0 bases, with 12 bases left between them. Germline CDR1 SQVTM, CDR2 ANQGSEA. CDR3 loop: CSVSRGYSNQPQHF. The CDR3 region has the DNA TGCAGCGTGTCCAGGGGTTATAGCAATCAGCCCCAGCATTTT.